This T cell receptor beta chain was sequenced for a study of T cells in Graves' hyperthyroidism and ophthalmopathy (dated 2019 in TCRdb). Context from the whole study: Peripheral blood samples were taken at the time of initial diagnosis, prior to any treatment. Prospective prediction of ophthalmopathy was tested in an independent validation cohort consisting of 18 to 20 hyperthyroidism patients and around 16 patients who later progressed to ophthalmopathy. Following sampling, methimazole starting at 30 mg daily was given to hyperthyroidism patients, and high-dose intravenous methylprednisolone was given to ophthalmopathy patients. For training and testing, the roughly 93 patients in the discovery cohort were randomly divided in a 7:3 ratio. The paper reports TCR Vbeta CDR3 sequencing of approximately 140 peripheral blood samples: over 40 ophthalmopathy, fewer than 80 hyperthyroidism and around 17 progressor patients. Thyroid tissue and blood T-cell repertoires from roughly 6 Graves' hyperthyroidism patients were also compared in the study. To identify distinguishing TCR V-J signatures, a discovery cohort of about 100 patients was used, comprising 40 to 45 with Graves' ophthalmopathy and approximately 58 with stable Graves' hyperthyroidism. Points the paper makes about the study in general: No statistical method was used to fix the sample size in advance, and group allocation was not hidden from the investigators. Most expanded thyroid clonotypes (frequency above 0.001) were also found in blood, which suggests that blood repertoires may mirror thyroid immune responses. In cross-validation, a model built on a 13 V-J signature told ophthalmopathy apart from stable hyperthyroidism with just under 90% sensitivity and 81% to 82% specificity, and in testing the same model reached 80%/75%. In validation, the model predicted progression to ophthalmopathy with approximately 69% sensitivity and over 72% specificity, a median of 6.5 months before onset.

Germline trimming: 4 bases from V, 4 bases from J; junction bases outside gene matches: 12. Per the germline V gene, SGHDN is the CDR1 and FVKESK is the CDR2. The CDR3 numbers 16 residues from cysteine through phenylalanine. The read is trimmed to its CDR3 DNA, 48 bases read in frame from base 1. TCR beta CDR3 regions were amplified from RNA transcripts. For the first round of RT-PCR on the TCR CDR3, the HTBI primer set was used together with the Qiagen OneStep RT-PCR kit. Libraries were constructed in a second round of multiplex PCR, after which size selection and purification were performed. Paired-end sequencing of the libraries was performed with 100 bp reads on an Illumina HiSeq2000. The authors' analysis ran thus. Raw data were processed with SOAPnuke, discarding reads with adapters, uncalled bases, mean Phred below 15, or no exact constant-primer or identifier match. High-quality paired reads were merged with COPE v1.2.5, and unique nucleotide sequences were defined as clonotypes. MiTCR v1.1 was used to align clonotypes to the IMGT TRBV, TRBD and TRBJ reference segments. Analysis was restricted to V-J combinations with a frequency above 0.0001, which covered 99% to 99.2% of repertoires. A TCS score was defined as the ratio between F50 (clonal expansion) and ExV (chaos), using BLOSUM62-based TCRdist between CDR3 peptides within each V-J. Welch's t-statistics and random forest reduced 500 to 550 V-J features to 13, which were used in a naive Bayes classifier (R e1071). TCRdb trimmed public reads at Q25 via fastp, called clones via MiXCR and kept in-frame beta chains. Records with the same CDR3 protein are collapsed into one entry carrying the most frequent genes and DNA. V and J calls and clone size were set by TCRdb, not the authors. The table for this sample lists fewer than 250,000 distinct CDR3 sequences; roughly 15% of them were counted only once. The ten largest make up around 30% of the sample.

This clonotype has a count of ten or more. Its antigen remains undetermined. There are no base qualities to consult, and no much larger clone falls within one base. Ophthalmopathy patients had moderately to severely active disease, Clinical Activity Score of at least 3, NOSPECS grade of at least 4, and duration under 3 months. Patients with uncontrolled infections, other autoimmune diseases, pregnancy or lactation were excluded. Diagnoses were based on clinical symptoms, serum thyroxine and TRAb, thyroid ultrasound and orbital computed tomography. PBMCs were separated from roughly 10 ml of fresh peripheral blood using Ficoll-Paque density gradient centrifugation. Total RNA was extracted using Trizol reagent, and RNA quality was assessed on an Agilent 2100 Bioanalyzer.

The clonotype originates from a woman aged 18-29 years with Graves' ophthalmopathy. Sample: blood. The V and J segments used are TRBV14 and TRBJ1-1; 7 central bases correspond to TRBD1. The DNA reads TGTGCCAGCAGCCTGAAGAGGACAGGAAGACTCACTGAAGCTTTCTTT. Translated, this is CASSLKRTGRLTEAFF.